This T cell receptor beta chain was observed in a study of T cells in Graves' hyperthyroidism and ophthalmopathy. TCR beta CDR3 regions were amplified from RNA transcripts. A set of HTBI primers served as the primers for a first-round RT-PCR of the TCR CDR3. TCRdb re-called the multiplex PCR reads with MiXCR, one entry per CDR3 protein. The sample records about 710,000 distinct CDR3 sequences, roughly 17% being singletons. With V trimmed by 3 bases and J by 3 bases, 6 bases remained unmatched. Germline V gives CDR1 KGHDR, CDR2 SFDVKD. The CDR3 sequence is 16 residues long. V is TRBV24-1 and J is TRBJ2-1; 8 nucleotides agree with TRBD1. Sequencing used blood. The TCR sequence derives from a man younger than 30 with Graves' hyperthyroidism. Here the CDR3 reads CATSDAGQGSYNEQFF. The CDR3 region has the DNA TGTGCCACCAGTGATGCTGGACAGGGAAGCTACAATGAGCAGTTCTTC.